The 4 T cell receptor beta chains below were found in one sample sequenced in a study of CD8+ T cells in alopecia areata. Regarding treatment: oral pan-JAK inhibitor, 5-10 mg twice daily. cDNA serving as the sequencing template came from extracted, reverse transcribed RNA. Only in-frame clones appear in the TCRdb table, and some are missing; sequencing was by immunoSEQ multiplex PCR. The sample contains under 200,000 clones, roughly 60% of which appear only once. The sequences come from CD4+ T cells sorted from blood, collected at week 24, from a patient treated with tofacitinib. Receptors were obtained from a human donor with alopecia areata.

V is TRBV4-1 and J is TRBJ2-1; the match to TRBD1 covers 7 bases. The CDR3 totals 14 residues. With 1 base clipped from V and 7 bases from J, the junction kept 4 bases outside the gene matches. Germline V gives CDR1 MGHRA, CDR2 YSYEKL. The CDR3 loop is CASSQGGGGNEQFF. The CDR3 DNA sequence: TGCGCCAGCAGCCAAGGAGGGGGCGGGAATGAGCAGTTCTTC.

This rearrangement joins TRBV30 to TRBJ1-2; D unclear. The ends were cut back, 2 bases at V and 3 bases at J, with 1 base in the middle. The CDR3 covers 10 residues. Germline V lookup: CDR1 GTSNPN, CDR2 SVGIG (reference sequence). CDR3 bases: TGTGCCTGGAGTCACTATGGCTACACCTTC. As protein: CAWSHYGYTF.

V gene TRBV4-2 combines with J gene TRBJ1-2; 8 nucleotides agree with TRBD1. This CDR3 region has 16 residues. With 0 bases clipped from V and 4 bases from J, the junction kept 7 bases outside the gene matches. Germline V CDR1 and CDR2: LGHNA, YNFKEQ. CDR3 sequence reads: CASSQEGGQERYGYTF. The CDR3 coding sequence is TGTGCCAGCAGCCAAGAAGGGGGACAGGAGCGCTATGGCTACACCTTC.

The rearrangement joins TRBV2 to TRBJ1-5; TRBD1 aligns across 8 bases. The CDR3 consists of 15 residues. V was clipped by 9 bases and J by 2 bases; unmatched bases: 9. In germline, CDR1 is SNHLY, CDR2 FYNNEI. The CDR3 nucleotides read TGTGCCAGTTCGAGAACAGGGGGTCGCAATCAGCCCCAGCATTTT. This sequence encodes CASSRTGGRNQPQHF.